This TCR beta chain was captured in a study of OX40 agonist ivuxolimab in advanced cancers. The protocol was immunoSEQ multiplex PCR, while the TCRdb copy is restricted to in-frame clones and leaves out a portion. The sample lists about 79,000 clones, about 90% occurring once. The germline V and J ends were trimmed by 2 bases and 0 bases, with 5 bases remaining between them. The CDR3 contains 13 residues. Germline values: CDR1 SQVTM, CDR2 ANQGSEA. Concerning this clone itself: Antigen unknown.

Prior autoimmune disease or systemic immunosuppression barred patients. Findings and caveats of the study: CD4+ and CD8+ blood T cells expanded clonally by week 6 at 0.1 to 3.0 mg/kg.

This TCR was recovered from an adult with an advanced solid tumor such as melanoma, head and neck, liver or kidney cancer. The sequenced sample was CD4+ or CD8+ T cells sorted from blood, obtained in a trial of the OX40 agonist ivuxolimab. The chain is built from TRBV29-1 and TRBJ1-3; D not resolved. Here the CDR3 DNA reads TGCAGCGTTGAATACAGCTCTGGAAACACCATATATTTT. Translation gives CSVEYSSGNTIYF.